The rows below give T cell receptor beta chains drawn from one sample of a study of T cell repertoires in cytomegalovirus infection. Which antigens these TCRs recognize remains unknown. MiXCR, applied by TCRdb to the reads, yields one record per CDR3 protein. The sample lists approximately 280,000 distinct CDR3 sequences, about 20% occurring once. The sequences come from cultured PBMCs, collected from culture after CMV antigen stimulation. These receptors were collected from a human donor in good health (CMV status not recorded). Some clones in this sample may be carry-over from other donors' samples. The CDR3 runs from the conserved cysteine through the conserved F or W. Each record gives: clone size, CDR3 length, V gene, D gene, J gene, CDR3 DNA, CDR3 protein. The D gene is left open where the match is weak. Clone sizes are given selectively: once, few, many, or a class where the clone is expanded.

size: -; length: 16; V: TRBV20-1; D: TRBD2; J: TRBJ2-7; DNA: TGCAGTGCTAGAGATAGGGCGGGAGGGAGCTCCTACGAGCAGTACTTC; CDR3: CSARDRAGGSSYEQYF
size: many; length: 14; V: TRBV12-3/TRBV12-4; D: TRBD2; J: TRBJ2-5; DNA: TGTGCCAGCAGTTTGGTTCGGGGGGAAGAGACCCAGTACTTC; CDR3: CASSLVRGEETQYF
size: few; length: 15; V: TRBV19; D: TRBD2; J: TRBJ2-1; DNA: TGTGCCAGTAGTGCCCGGGAGGCCCCCTACAATGAGCAGTTCTTC; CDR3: CASSAREAPYNEQFF
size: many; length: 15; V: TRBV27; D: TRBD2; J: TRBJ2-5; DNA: TGTGCCAGCAGGAGAAGCGGGAGGCTCCAAGAGACCCAGTACTTC; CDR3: CASRRSGRLQETQYF
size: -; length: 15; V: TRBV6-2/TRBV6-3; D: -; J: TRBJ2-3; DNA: TGTGCCAGCAGTTACCGCGAGGGCAGCACAGATACGCAGTATTTT; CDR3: CASSYREGSTDTQYF
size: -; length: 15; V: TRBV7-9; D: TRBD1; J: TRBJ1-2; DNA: TGTGCCAGCAGCTCTGGACAGGGGCCTTACTATGGCTACACCTTC; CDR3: CASSSGQGPYYGYTF
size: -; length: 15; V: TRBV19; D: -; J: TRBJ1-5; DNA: TGTGCCAGTAGTATCTCGGGAGGTGGCAATCAGCCCCAGCATTTT; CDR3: CASSISGGGNQPQHF
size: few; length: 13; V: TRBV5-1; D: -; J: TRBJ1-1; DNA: TGCGCCAGCAGCTTGGTAAAGGGGGCTGAAGCTTTCTTT; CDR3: CASSLVKGAEAFF
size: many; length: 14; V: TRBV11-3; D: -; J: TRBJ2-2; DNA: TGTGCCAGCAGCACGGGACCCAACACCGGGGAGCTGTTTTTT; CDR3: CASSTGPNTGELFF
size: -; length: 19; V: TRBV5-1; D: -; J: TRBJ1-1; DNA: TGCGCCAGCAGCTTGGGTTTGGCAGGGTTGGAGTCGGGGAACACTGAAGCTTTCTTT; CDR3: CASSLGLAGLESGNTEAFF
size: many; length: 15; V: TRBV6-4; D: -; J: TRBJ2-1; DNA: TGTGCCAGCAGTGATGAGGGATCCGCCTACAATGAGCAGTTCTTC; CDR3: CASSDEGSAYNEQFF
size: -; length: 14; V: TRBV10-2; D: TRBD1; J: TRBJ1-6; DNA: TGCGCCAGCAGAATGACAGGGGAGAATTCACCCCTCCACTTT; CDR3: CASRMTGENSPLHF
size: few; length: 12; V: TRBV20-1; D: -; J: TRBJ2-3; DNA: TGCAGTGCTAGAGACCCCGACGGTACGCAGTATTTT; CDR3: CSARDPDGTQYF
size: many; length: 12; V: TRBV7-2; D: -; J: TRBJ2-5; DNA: TGTGCCAGCAGCTTAATGGAAGAGACCCAGTACTTC; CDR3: CASSLMEETQYF
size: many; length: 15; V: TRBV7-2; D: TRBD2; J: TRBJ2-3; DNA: TGTGCCAGCAGCCCGAGACTAGCGGGAGTAGATACGCAGTATTTT; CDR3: CASSPRLAGVDTQYF
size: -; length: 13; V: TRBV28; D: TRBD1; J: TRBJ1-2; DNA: TGTGCCAGCAGTTTACTCGGGACAGCTACCTACACCTTC; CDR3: CASSLLGTATYTF
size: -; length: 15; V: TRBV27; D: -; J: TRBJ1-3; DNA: TGTGCCAGCAGGGAAGTACAGGGCTTCGGAAACACCATATATTTT; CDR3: CASREVQGFGNTIYF
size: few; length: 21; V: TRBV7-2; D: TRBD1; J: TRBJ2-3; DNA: TGTGCCAGCAGCTTAGAACGTTCAGGGGGTTATAATCCTTATAGCACAGATACGCAGTATTTT; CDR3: CASSLERSGGYNPYSTDTQYF
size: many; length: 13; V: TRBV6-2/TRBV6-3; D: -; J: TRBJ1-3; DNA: TGTGCCAGCAGTTACAGACGAGGAAACACCATATATTTT; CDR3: CASSYRRGNTIYF
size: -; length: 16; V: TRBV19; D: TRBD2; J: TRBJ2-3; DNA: TGTGCCAGTAGTCGGGGGACTAGCGGGATTGGAGATACGCAGTATTTT; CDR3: CASSRGTSGIGDTQYF
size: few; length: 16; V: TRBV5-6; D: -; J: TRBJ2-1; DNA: TGTGCCAGCAGCTTCGGTTCCCTTATGGCTCTCGATGAGCAGTTCTTC; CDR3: CASSFGSLMALDEQFF
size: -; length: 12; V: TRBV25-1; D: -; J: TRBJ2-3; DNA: TGTGCCAGCAGCAGGGCCATAGATACGCAGTATTTT; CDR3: CASSRAIDTQYF
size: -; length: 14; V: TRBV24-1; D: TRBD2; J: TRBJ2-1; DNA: TGTGCCACCCGGGCCAGCGGGAGTGCAAATGAGCAGTTCTTC; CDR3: CATRASGSANEQFF
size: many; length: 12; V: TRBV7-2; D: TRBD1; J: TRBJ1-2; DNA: TGTGCCAGCAGCGACAGGGTTGGAGGCTACACCTTC; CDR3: CASSDRVGGYTF
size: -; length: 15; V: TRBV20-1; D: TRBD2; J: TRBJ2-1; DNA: TGCAGTGCGGACAAACTAGCGGGATCCTACAATGAGCAGTTCTTC; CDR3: CSADKLAGSYNEQFF
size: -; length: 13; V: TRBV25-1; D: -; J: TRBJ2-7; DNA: TGTGCCAGCAGAAGGACTGGGGTCTACGAGCAGTACTTC; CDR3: CASRRTGVYEQYF
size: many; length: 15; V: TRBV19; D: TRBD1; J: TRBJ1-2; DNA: TGTGCCAGTAGTATCTTTCGGGACAGGACCTATGGCTACACCTTC; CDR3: CASSIFRDRTYGYTF
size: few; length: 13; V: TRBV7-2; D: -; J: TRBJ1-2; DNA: TGTGCCAGCAGCCGCACCCCCGGGAATGGCTACACCTTC; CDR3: CASSRTPGNGYTF
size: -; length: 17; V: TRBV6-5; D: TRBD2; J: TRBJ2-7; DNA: TGTGCCAGCAGTTCTGGGGCGGGAGGGACAGCTCTCCACGAGCAGTACTTC; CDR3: CASSSGAGGTALHEQYF
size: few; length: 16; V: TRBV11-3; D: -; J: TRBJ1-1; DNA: TGTGCCAGCAGCTTCGGTTTTGGCGGACTGAACACTGAAGCTTTCTTT; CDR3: CASSFGFGGLNTEAFF
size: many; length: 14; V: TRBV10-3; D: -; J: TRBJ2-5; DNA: TGTGCCATCAGTCCGGGGACAAACCAAGAGACCCAGTACTTC; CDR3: CAISPGTNQETQYF
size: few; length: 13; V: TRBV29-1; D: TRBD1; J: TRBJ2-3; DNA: TGCAGCGGGACCCGACAGGGGGCAGATACGCAGTATTTT; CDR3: CSGTRQGADTQYF
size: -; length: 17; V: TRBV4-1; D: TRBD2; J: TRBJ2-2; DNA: TGCGCCAGCAGCCAAGAAACCCTACTAGCGGGGCCAGGGGAGCTGTTTTTT; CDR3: CASSQETLLAGPGELFF
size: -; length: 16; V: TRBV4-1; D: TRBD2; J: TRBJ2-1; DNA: TGCGCCAGCAGCTGGACTAGCGGGAGCACCTACAATGAGCAGTTCTTC; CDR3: CASSWTSGSTYNEQFF
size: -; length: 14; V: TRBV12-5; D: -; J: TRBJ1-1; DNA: TGTGCTAGTGGTTTGGAGGGCAGAAACACTGAAGCTTTCTTT; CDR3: CASGLEGRNTEAFF
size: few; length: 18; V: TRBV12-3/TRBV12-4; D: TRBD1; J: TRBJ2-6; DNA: TGTGCCAGCAGTTTACCCTGGACAGGGGAAGGTGGGGCCAACGTCCTGACTTTC; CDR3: CASSLPWTGEGGANVLTF
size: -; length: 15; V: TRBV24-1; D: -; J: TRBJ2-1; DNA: TGTGCCACCAGTGATTCGTCCCGGGACATTTCTGAGCAGTTCTTC; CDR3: CATSDSSRDISEQFF
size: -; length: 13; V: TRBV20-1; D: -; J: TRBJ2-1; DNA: TGCAGTGCTAGACGTCAGGGCAGGAGTGAGCAGTTCTTC; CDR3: CSARRQGRSEQFF
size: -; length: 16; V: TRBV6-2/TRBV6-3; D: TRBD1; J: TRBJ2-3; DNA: TGTGCCAGCAGTTCCTATACAGGGGGGAGCACAGATACGCAGTATTTT; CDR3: CASSSYTGGSTDTQYF
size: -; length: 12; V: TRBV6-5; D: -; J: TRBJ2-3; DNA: TGTGCCAGCAGACGCCGGGACTCAGTTTGGTATTTT; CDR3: CASRRRDSVWYF
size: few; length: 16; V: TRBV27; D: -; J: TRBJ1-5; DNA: TGTGCCAGCAGTTTAATAGGGGTCAGGGGAGATCAGCCCCAGCATTTT; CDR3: CASSLIGVRGDQPQHF
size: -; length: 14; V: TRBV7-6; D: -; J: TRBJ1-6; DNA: TGTGCCAGCAGCTTAGGAGGCGTTAATTCACCCCTCCACTTT; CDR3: CASSLGGVNSPLHF
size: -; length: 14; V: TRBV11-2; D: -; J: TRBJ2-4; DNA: TGTGCCAGCACCTCGGAACCCTCGAAAAACATTCAGTACTTC; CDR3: CASTSEPSKNIQYF
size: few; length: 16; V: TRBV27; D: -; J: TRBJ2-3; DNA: TGTGCCAGCAGTCTCTCATTAGCGGTTAGCACAGATACGCAGTATTTT; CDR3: CASSLSLAVSTDTQYF
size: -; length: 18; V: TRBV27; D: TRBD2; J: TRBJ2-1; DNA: TGTGCCAGCAGTTTAAAGGCCCAGGGACTAGCGGAGTACAATGAGCAGTTCTTC; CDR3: CASSLKAQGLAEYNEQFF
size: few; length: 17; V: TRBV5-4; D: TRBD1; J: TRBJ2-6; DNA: TGTGCCACCCCTGAGACAGGGTCATACTCTGGGGCCAACGTCCTGACTTTC; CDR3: CATPETGSYSGANVLTF
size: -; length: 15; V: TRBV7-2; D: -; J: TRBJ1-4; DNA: TGTGCCAGCAGCTTAGGGAGTCAGGGGAGTGAAAAACTGTTTTTT; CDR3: CASSLGSQGSEKLFF
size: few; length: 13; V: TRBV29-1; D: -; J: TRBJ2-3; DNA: TGCAGCGTTGTTGGTGTGGTCACAGATACGCAGTATTTT; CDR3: CSVVGVVTDTQYF
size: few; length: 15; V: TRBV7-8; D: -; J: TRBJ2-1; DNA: TGTGCCAGCAGCCCCCGCCGGACCTCAATCCATGAGCAGTTCTTC; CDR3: CASSPRRTSIHEQFF
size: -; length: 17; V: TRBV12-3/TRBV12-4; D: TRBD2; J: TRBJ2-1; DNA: TGTGCCAGCAAACCCCCGGGACTAGCTTCCTGGTACAATGAGCAGTTCTTC; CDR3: CASKPPGLASWYNEQFF
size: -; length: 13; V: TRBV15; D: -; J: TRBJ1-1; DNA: TGTGCCACCAGCGCTGACCTGAACACTGAAGCTTTCTTT; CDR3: CATSADLNTEAFF
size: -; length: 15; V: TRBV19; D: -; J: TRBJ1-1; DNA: TGTGCCAGTAGTATCGGGCAGGGCGGTCGGACTGAAGCTTTCTTT; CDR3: CASSIGQGGRTEAFF
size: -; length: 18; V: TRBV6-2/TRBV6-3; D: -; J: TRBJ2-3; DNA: TGTGCCAGCAGTTACTCCGACCCGGCAGGGACAAGAGGAGATACGCAGTATTTT; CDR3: CASSYSDPAGTRGDTQYF
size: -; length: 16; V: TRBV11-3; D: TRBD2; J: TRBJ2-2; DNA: TGTGCCAGCAGTCTAGCGGCGGGGACGAACACCGGGGAGCTGTTTTTT; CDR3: CASSLAAGTNTGELFF
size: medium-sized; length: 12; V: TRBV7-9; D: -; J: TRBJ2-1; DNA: TGTGCCAGCAGCTCACAGGGCCGAGAGCAGTTCTTC; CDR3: CASSSQGREQFF
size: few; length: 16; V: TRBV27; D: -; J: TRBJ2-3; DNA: TGTGCCAGCAGTCCCGGGCACTCCAATCGCGTAGATACGCAGTATTTT; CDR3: CASSPGHSNRVDTQYF
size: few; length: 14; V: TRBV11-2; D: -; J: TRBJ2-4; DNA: TGTGCCAGCAGCCAGTCCCGCGCCAAAAACATTCAGTACTTC; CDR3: CASSQSRAKNIQYF
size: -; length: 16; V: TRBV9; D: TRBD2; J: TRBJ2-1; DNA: TGTGCCAGCAGCTTAGTACTAGCGGGAGGGCTTAATGAGCAGTTCTTC; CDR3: CASSLVLAGGLNEQFF
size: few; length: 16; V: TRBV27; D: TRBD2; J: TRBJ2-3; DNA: TGTGCCAGCAGTTACCCAGCGGGGTCTGGCACAGATACGCAGTATTTT; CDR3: CASSYPAGSGTDTQYF